This TCR beta chain was profiled in a study of shared clonotypes between healthy human individuals. Whole-study findings and limits: Non-shared clonotypes were found to have lower generation probabilities than the clonotypes that were shared by all four of the sorted-subset donors. Clonotypes that were shared across a handful of donors made up roughly 5.2% of naive CD4 clonotypes.

Genomic DNA of each subset was evenly split across several immunoSEQ plates. The assay was immunoSEQ multiplex PCR, and TCRdb's table has in-frame clones only and misses some. Among under 2,000,000 clones listed, approximately 94% were seen once. Worth noting for this clone: Its antigen is undetermined.

Naive CD8 isolation took CD45RO-negative cells positively selected for CCR7 and excluded terminally differentiated effector memory CD45RA+ cells. All donors qualified as healthy HIV-negative adults and had experienced no recent acute infections or vaccinations. The germline V gene encodes CDR1 SEHNR and CDR2 FQNEAQ (reference sequence). The CDR3 loop spans 15 amino acids. J lost 4 bases, V lost 5 bases, and 8 bases had no gene match. The chain employs TRBV7-9 and TRBJ2-7; 10 bases fit TRBD1. The TCR was taken from a man aged 18 to 29 in good health. The sample taken for sequencing was naive CD8+ T cells sorted from blood. The CDR3 DNA follows: TGTGCCAGCAGCGTCGGGACAGGGGTTTGGTACGAGCAGTACTTC. Its translation: CASSVGTGVWYEQYF.